This paragraph covers one T cell receptor beta chain sequence. Assay used: immunoSEQ multiplex PCR; TCRdb lists only in-frame clones, some missing. The sample has over 120,000 clones; approximately 91% are singletons. The sample is drawn from a study of control samples from healthy donors and cancer patients. Trimming cost V 7 bases and J 0 bases, with 12 bases left between them. CDR1 ENHRY and CDR2 SYGVKD come from the germline V gene. This CDR3 has 14 residues. This rearrangement joins TRBV10-3 to TRBJ1-1; D unclear. Material: blood. This clonotype was obtained from a man younger than 40 in good health. This CDR3 is CAITSATVNTEAFF. For the CDR3, the DNA is TGTGCCATCACCTCCGCGACGGTGAACACTGAAGCTTTCTTT.